This T cell receptor beta chain is drawn from a study of T cell responses to AZD1222 COVID-19 vaccine. Study results and caveats: The study reported that nearly half of spike-specific TCRs target unmutated variant regions.

A word on this clone: The antigen is unknown.

The CDR3 has 14 residues. V was cut by 2 bases and J by 6 bases, with 13 bases left in between. CDR1 ENHRY and CDR2 SYGVKD come from the germline V gene. Method: immunoSEQ multiplex PCR; TCRdb's copy keeps in-frame clones and lacks some. The sample has 150,000 to 200,000 clones; over 80% are singletons. Sequenced material: peripheral blood, taken on day 0 of AZD1222 vaccination. This TCR was sampled from an adult in good health. The genes are TRBV10-3 and TRBJ1-1, with a possible D match to TRBD1 (5 bases). The CDR3 reads CAISEGRGRAEAFF. CDR3 DNA sequence: TGTGCCATCAGTGAGGGAAGGGGCAGAGCTGAAGCTTTCTTT.